This entry describes one T cell receptor beta chain. Its matching antigen is unknown. Primed by a sample-barcoded 5' primer and a J-beta primer mix, a second PCR proceeded for 7 to 11 cycles. TCRdb itself ran the 5' RACE reads through MiXCR, one entry per CDR3 protein. The table records about 1.5 million distinct CDR3 sequences, about 42% of them present only once. The record originates from a study of blood T cells in healthy people across ages. Findings of the study overall: More naive CD4+ cells and higher diversity were found in long-lived than in aged donors. Estimates based on one million T cells were treated as lower bounds. With naive T cell percentage, TCR beta diversity showed a strong correlation.

Germline loops: CDR1 MNHEY, CDR2 SVGAGI. Trimming pared 0 bases from V and 5 bases from J, leaving 16 bases between. The CDR3 extends over 16 amino acids. This receptor was obtained from a woman between 18 and 30 years old in good health. The material sequenced was blood. The chain carries TRBV6-5 and TRBJ1-1; D perhaps matches TRBD1 (6 bases). The CDR3 sequence: CASSYSTGGAGTEAFF. DNA for the CDR3: TGTGCCAGCAGTTACTCGACGGGGGGCGCGGGGACTGAAGCTTTCTTT.